This T cell receptor beta chain was retrieved from a study of cytomegalovirus exposure and HLA in healthy donors. Study results and limitations: A missense variant in DCLRE1C was later tied to TCR beta V- and J-gene trimming.

A remark on this clone: The antigen remains unidentified.

A multiplex PCR was run with 60 Vbeta primers and 13 Jbeta primers. Repertoires were generated with immunoSEQ multiplex PCR, while TCRdb's copy carries only in-frame clones and drops some. This repertoire shows about 91,000 clones, 60% to 65% found once; its top ten account for roughly 2.5%. Per germline, CDR1 LNHDA and CDR2 SQIVND (reference sequence). The CDR3 is 14 amino acids. Losses at the gene ends were 5 bases for V and 10 bases for J; bases not matched to a gene: 12. The sample comprised PBMCs. This TCR was sampled from a human donor in good health. V and J are TRBV19 and TRBJ1-2, with 8 nucleotides matching TRBD1. The CDR3 DNA reads as TGTGCCAGTAGTGGGACAGGTTCCAGGGACATCTACACCTTC. The encoded protein is CASSGTGSRDIYTF.